A few counts support the clone carrying this T cell receptor beta chain. Trimming at V came to 6 bases and at J to 4 bases, leaving 9 bases not matched to a gene. Germline loops: CDR1 SNHLY, CDR2 FYNNEI. The CDR3 contains 15 residues. It was during active infection that Seattle patients were enrolled and then longitudinally followed. This sample stems from a study of blood T cell repertoires in COVID-19. How the authors handled the data: Cell counts per sample came from amplifying reference gene primers. The table came from immunoSEQ multiplex PCR; TCRdb's copy has only in-frame clones and leaves some out. V and J calls and clone size follow that table, whereas D and trimming were derived from the DNA. The sample lists approximately 330,000 clones, about 87% occurring once.

What was sequenced was peripheral blood. The TCR comes from a man under 40 with COVID-19, enrolled during active disease. This sequence joins TRBV2 and TRBJ1-5, with 7 bases identical to TRBD1. The CDR3 sequence: CASSASGTENQPQHF. DNA for the CDR3: TGTGCCAGCAGCGCATCCGGGACAGAGAATCAGCCCCAGCATTTT.